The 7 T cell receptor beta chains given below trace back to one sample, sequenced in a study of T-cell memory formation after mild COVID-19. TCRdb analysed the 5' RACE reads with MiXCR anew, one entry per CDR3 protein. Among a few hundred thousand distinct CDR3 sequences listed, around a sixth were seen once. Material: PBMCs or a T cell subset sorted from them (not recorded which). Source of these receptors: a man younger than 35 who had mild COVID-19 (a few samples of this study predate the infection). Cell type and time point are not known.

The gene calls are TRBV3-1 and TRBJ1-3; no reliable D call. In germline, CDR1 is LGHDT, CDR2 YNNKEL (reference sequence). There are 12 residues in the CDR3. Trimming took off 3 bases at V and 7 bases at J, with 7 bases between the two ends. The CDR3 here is CASSHPSNTIYF. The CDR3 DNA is TGTGCCAGCAGCCATCCGTCGAACACCATATATTTT.

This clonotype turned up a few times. Here the CDR3 reads CSADRRSNQPQHF. DNA of the CDR3: TGCAGTGCTGACAGGCGTAGCAATCAGCCCCAGCATTTT. The chain employs TRBV20-1 and TRBJ1-5, with a possible D match to TRBD1 (6 bases). The CDR3 runs 13 residues. Germline loops: CDR1 DFQATT, CDR2 SNEGSKA (reference sequence). The V end was cut by 5 bases, the J end by 0 bases, with 8 bases between.

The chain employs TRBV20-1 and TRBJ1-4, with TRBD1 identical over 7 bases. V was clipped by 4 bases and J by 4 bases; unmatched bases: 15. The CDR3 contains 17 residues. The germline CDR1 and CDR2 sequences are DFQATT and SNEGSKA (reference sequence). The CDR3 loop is CSATDREAQNLNEKLFF. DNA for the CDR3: TGCAGTGCTACAGACAGGGAAGCCCAAAACCTTAATGAAAAACTGTTTTTT.

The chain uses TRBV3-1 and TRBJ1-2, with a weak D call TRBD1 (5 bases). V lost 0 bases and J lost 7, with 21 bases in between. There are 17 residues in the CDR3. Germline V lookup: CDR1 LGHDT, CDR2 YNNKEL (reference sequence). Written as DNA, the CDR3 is TGTGCCAGCAGCCAAGAAGGGGTAGCAGGAACTGCGGGTGGCTACACCTTC. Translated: CASSQEGVAGTAGGYTF.

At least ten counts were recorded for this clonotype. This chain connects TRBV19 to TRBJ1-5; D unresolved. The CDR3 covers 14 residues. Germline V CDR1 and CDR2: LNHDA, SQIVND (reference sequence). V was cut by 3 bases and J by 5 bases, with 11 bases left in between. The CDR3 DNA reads TGTGCCAGTAGTATCTCCAGGAGGGATCAGCCCCAGCATTTT. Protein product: CASSISRRDQPQHF.

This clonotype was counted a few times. In DNA, the CDR3 is TGTGCCATCAGTAGGGGGCCTGGGGCCAACGTCCTGACTTTC. As protein: CAISRGPGANVLTF. The rearrangement uses TRBV10-3 and TRBJ2-6, with 7 bases identical to TRBD1. The germline CDR1 and CDR2 sequences are ENHRY and SYGVKD. The CDR3 spans 14 residues. V lost 5 bases, J lost 2 bases, and 0 bases stayed unmatched.

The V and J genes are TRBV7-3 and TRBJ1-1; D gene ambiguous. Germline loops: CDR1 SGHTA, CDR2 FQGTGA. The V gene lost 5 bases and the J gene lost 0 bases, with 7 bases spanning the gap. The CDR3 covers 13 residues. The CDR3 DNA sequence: TGTGCCAGCAGCCAGAGTGTGAACACTGAAGCTTTCTTT. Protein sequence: CASSQSVNTEAFF.